This is a list of T cell receptor beta chains from one sample in a study of shared clonotypes between healthy human individuals. Using immunoSEQ multiplex PCR, the repertoire was profiled, and TCRdb retains in-frame clones only, with some absent. The sample has around 1.4 million clones; about 98.5% are singletons. The material sequenced was naive CD4+ T cells sorted from blood. The source of these receptors is a man under 40 in good health. The CDR3 runs from the conserved cysteine through the conserved F or W. D genes are given only for firm matches. Some rows mark clone size as missing; the rest say once, few, many or name a class of expanded clone.

j_call: TRBJ1-2; v_call: TRBV18; d_call: -; clone_size: -; cdr3_aa: CASSPDINYGYTF; cdr3_nt: TGTGCCAGCTCACCGGACATAAACTATGGCTACACCTTC
j_call: TRBJ1-5; v_call: TRBV4-3; d_call: -; clone_size: -; cdr3_aa: CASSQETDNGPQHF; cdr3_nt: TGCGCCAGCAGCCAAGAGACCGATAACGGGCCCCAGCATTTT
j_call: TRBJ2-7; v_call: TRBV11-2; d_call: TRBD2; clone_size: -; cdr3_aa: CASSFRLAGGEQYF; cdr3_nt: TGTGCCAGCAGCTTTCGACTAGCGGGGGGCGAGCAGTACTTC
j_call: TRBJ1-2; v_call: TRBV29-1; d_call: TRBD1; clone_size: -; cdr3_aa: CSVGSQGNYGYTF; cdr3_nt: TGCAGCGTTGGATCACAGGGGAACTATGGCTACACCTTC
j_call: TRBJ2-5; v_call: TRBV6-6; d_call: -; clone_size: -; cdr3_aa: CASSSTGVWETQYF; cdr3_nt: TGTGCCAGCAGCAGCACCGGGGTCTGGGAGACCCAGTACTTC
j_call: TRBJ2-2; v_call: TRBV9; d_call: TRBD2; clone_size: -; cdr3_aa: CASSVSGLAGATGGELFF; cdr3_nt: TGTGCCAGCAGCGTATCCGGACTAGCGGGAGCGACGGGCGGGGAGCTGTTTTTT
j_call: TRBJ1-5; v_call: TRBV6-1; d_call: -; clone_size: -; cdr3_aa: CASSQGSYQPQHF; cdr3_nt: TGTGCCAGCAGTCAGGGTTCCTATCAGCCCCAGCATTTT
j_call: TRBJ2-7; v_call: TRBV7-8; d_call: -; clone_size: -; cdr3_aa: CASERGGVSYEQYF; cdr3_nt: TGTGCCAGCGAGAGAGGGGGGGTCTCCTACGAGCAGTACTTC
j_call: TRBJ1-5; v_call: TRBV14; d_call: -; clone_size: -; cdr3_aa: CASSRGGLNQPQHF; cdr3_nt: TGTGCCAGCAGCCGGGGTGGCCTCAATCAGCCCCAGCATTTT
j_call: TRBJ2-1; v_call: TRBV6-1; d_call: -; clone_size: -; cdr3_aa: CASSGRQAPSFNEQFF; cdr3_nt: TGTGCCAGCAGTGGCCGACAGGCCCCTTCCTTCAATGAGCAGTTCTTC
j_call: TRBJ2-7; v_call: TRBV2; d_call: -; clone_size: -; cdr3_aa: CASRGGQISEQYF; cdr3_nt: TGTGCCAGCAGGGGGGGACAGATCTCCGAGCAGTACTTC
j_call: TRBJ2-2; v_call: TRBV6-5; d_call: TRBD1; clone_size: -; cdr3_aa: CASSYSTGGGGELFF; cdr3_nt: TGTGCCAGCAGTTACTCAACAGGGGGAGGCGGGGAGCTGTTTTTT
j_call: TRBJ2-7; v_call: TRBV18; d_call: TRBD1; clone_size: -; cdr3_aa: CASSPLRTGEVGIYEQYF; cdr3_nt: TGTGCCAGCTCACCACTAAGAACAGGGGAAGTGGGGATCTACGAGCAGTACTTC
j_call: TRBJ2-5; v_call: TRBV27; d_call: TRBD2; clone_size: -; cdr3_aa: CASGLLNGLAIKTQYF; cdr3_nt: TGTGCCAGCGGCCTTCTAAACGGACTAGCGATAAAGACCCAGTACTTC
j_call: TRBJ2-2; v_call: TRBV27; d_call: -; clone_size: -; cdr3_aa: CASSLSSGTGELFF; cdr3_nt: TGTGCCAGCAGTTTATCGTCGGGCACCGGGGAGCTGTTTTTT
j_call: TRBJ1-4; v_call: TRBV5-4; d_call: -; clone_size: -; cdr3_aa: CASSSRSSSNEKLFF; cdr3_nt: TGTGCCAGCAGCTCTCGGAGCTCCTCTAATGAAAAACTGTTTTTT
j_call: TRBJ1-1; v_call: TRBV11-2; d_call: -; clone_size: -; cdr3_aa: CASSRNRGAGNTEAFF; cdr3_nt: TGTGCCAGCAGCCGAAACCGCGGGGCGGGCAACACTGAAGCTTTCTTT
j_call: TRBJ2-7; v_call: TRBV28; d_call: TRBD1; clone_size: -; cdr3_aa: CASYKARDRGPVYEQYF; cdr3_nt: TGTGCCAGCTACAAGGCACGGGACAGGGGGCCTGTTTACGAGCAGTACTTC
j_call: TRBJ2-7; v_call: TRBV7-8; d_call: TRBD2; clone_size: -; cdr3_aa: CASSSTRGLAGRSYEQYF; cdr3_nt: TGTGCCAGCAGTTCTACCCGGGGGCTAGCGGGCCGTTCCTACGAGCAGTACTTC
j_call: TRBJ2-2; v_call: TRBV5-1; d_call: -; clone_size: -; cdr3_aa: CASSLGPLMNTGELFF; cdr3_nt: TGCGCCAGCAGCTTGGGACCCCTAATGAACACCGGGGAGCTGTTTTTT
j_call: TRBJ2-1; v_call: TRBV10-3; d_call: TRBD2; clone_size: -; cdr3_aa: CAISELAGVNEQFF; cdr3_nt: TGTGCCATCAGTGAGCTAGCGGGAGTCAATGAGCAGTTCTTC
j_call: TRBJ1-5; v_call: TRBV5-1; d_call: -; clone_size: -; cdr3_aa: CASSSPGLGMFSNQPQHF; cdr3_nt: TGCGCCAGCAGCTCACCGGGGTTGGGAATGTTTAGCAATCAGCCCCAGCATTTT
j_call: TRBJ2-7; v_call: TRBV11-2; d_call: -; clone_size: -; cdr3_aa: CASSLVGGKQYF; cdr3_nt: TGTGCCAGCAGCTTAGTTGGGGGAAAGCAGTACTTC
j_call: TRBJ1-1; v_call: TRBV7-9; d_call: TRBD1; clone_size: -; cdr3_aa: CASSRDRGPNTEAFF; cdr3_nt: TGTGCCAGCAGTCGGGACAGGGGGCCGAACACTGAAGCTTTCTTT
j_call: TRBJ2-7; v_call: TRBV12-2; d_call: -; clone_size: -; cdr3_aa: CASRFQSGSSYEQYF; cdr3_nt: TGTGCAAGTCGCTTTCAATCGGGGAGCTCCTACGAGCAGTACTTC
j_call: TRBJ2-2; v_call: TRBV5-1; d_call: -; clone_size: once; cdr3_aa: CASSGRGVSTGELFF; cdr3_nt: TGCGCCAGCAGCGGTCGAGGGGTTAGCACCGGGGAGCTGTTTTTT
j_call: TRBJ2-1; v_call: TRBV2; d_call: -; clone_size: -; cdr3_aa: CASSDAITYNEQFF; cdr3_nt: TGTGCCAGCAGTGATGCGATAACCTACAATGAGCAGTTCTTC
j_call: TRBJ1-2; v_call: TRBV18; d_call: TRBD1; clone_size: -; cdr3_aa: CASSPGDRRGYTF; cdr3_nt: TGTGCCAGCTCACCAGGGGACAGGCGCGGCTACACCTTC
j_call: TRBJ2-2; v_call: TRBV7-3; d_call: -; clone_size: -; cdr3_aa: CASSPRDTGELFF; cdr3_nt: TGTGCCAGCAGCCCTCGTGACACCGGGGAGCTGTTTTTT
j_call: TRBJ1-4; v_call: TRBV7-9; d_call: -; clone_size: -; cdr3_aa: CASSPSGRGSAEKLFF; cdr3_nt: TGTGCCAGCAGCCCCTCTGGGCGGGGGTCGGCTGAAAAACTGTTTTTT
j_call: TRBJ1-1; v_call: TRBV6-6; d_call: -; clone_size: -; cdr3_aa: CASSPQEMDTEAFF; cdr3_nt: TGTGCCAGCAGTCCCCAAGAGATGGACACTGAAGCTTTCTTT
j_call: TRBJ1-2; v_call: TRBV19; d_call: -; clone_size: -; cdr3_aa: CASSRTGNYGYTF; cdr3_nt: TGTGCCAGTAGCCGGACGGGAAACTATGGCTACACCTTC
j_call: TRBJ1-1; v_call: TRBV30; d_call: -; clone_size: -; cdr3_aa: CAWSVPVGITTEAFF; cdr3_nt: TGTGCCTGGAGTGTACCGGTCGGCATAACCACTGAAGCTTTCTTT
j_call: TRBJ2-1; v_call: TRBV7-6; d_call: TRBD1; clone_size: -; cdr3_aa: CASSPTGLLEQFF; cdr3_nt: TGTGCCAGCAGCCCGACAGGGCTACTAGAGCAGTTCTTC
j_call: TRBJ1-5; v_call: TRBV4-1; d_call: -; clone_size: -; cdr3_aa: CASSQDRQGTRSDQPQHF; cdr3_nt: TGCGCCAGCAGCCAAGATCGGCAGGGAACAAGGAGTGATCAGCCCCAGCATTTT
j_call: TRBJ2-1; v_call: TRBV5-6; d_call: -; clone_size: -; cdr3_aa: CASSARPGAIDEQFF; cdr3_nt: TGTGCCAGCAGCGCGCGGCCAGGGGCAATCGATGAGCAGTTCTTC
j_call: TRBJ2-7; v_call: TRBV14; d_call: -; clone_size: -; cdr3_aa: CASRGWDKGYEQYF; cdr3_nt: TGTGCCAGCAGGGGCTGGGACAAGGGCTACGAGCAGTACTTC
j_call: TRBJ1-2; v_call: TRBV29-1; d_call: TRBD1; clone_size: once; cdr3_aa: CSVDRASYTF; cdr3_nt: TGCAGCGTAGACAGGGCGAGCTACACCTTC
j_call: TRBJ2-3; v_call: TRBV28; d_call: TRBD1; clone_size: -; cdr3_aa: CASSRQGSTDTQYF; cdr3_nt: TGTGCCAGCAGCCGACAGGGTAGCACAGATACGCAGTATTTT
j_call: TRBJ2-2; v_call: TRBV2; d_call: -; clone_size: -; cdr3_aa: CASLKGGLNTGELFF; cdr3_nt: TGTGCCAGCCTTAAAGGCGGGTTGAACACCGGGGAGCTGTTTTTT
j_call: TRBJ1-1; v_call: TRBV4-1; d_call: -; clone_size: once; cdr3_aa: CASSPFGANTEAFF; cdr3_nt: TGCGCCAGCAGTCCCTTTGGGGCGAACACTGAAGCTTTCTTT
j_call: TRBJ1-5; v_call: TRBV28; d_call: -; clone_size: -; cdr3_aa: CASSLMGRGHQPQHF; cdr3_nt: TGTGCCAGCAGTTTAATGGGTAGGGGACATCAGCCCCAGCATTTT
j_call: TRBJ2-1; v_call: TRBV5-8; d_call: -; clone_size: -; cdr3_aa: CASRRGKSSYNEQFF; cdr3_nt: TGTGCCAGCAGGCGTGGAAAGAGCTCCTACAATGAGCAGTTCTTC
j_call: TRBJ2-1; v_call: TRBV6-6; d_call: -; clone_size: -; cdr3_aa: CASNINRAASYNEQFF; cdr3_nt: TGTGCCAGCAACATTAACAGGGCAGCCTCCTACAATGAGCAGTTCTTC
j_call: TRBJ2-7; v_call: TRBV14; d_call: TRBD2; clone_size: -; cdr3_aa: CASSSSGRDYEQYF; cdr3_nt: TGTGCCAGCAGCTCTAGCGGGAGGGACTACGAGCAGTACTTC
j_call: TRBJ2-7; v_call: TRBV7-9; d_call: -; clone_size: -; cdr3_aa: CASVRGPFYEQYF; cdr3_nt: TGTGCCAGTGTCAGGGGCCCCTTCTACGAGCAGTACTTC
j_call: TRBJ1-4; v_call: TRBV28; d_call: -; clone_size: -; cdr3_aa: CASTDYLVRGGIGKLFF; cdr3_nt: TGTGCCAGCACTGACTACCTCGTGCGGGGGGGTATCGGAAAACTGTTTTTT
j_call: TRBJ2-7; v_call: TRBV28; d_call: TRBD1; clone_size: -; cdr3_aa: CASTRTGPYEQYF; cdr3_nt: TGTGCCAGCACCCGGACAGGACCCTACGAGCAGTACTTC
j_call: TRBJ2-1; v_call: TRBV5-4; d_call: TRBD2; clone_size: -; cdr3_aa: CASSPGTSVREQFF; cdr3_nt: TGTGCCAGCAGCCCCGGGACTAGCGTCCGTGAGCAGTTCTTC
j_call: TRBJ1-1; v_call: TRBV6-1; d_call: -; clone_size: -; cdr3_aa: CASSDSGHMNTEAFF; cdr3_nt: TGTGCCAGCAGTGATTCTGGCCACATGAACACTGAAGCTTTCTTT
j_call: TRBJ2-1; v_call: TRBV9; d_call: -; clone_size: -; cdr3_aa: CASSVGSSIDVNEQFF; cdr3_nt: TGTGCCAGCAGCGTAGGGTCAAGTATTGACGTCAATGAGCAGTTCTTC
j_call: TRBJ2-1; v_call: TRBV7-2; d_call: -; clone_size: -; cdr3_aa: CASSPRGKTGTRYNEQFF; cdr3_nt: TGTGCCAGCAGCCCACGAGGAAAGACCGGGACAAGGTACAATGAGCAGTTCTTC
j_call: TRBJ2-7; v_call: TRBV28; d_call: -; clone_size: -; cdr3_aa: CASSLSGSTYEQYF; cdr3_nt: TGTGCCAGCAGTTTAAGTGGGAGCACCTACGAGCAGTACTTC
j_call: TRBJ1-4; v_call: TRBV10-1; d_call: -; clone_size: -; cdr3_aa: CASGDGTGEKLFF; cdr3_nt: TGCGCCAGCGGGGACGGGACCGGTGAAAAACTGTTTTTT
j_call: TRBJ2-7; v_call: TRBV18; d_call: TRBD1; clone_size: -; cdr3_aa: CASSKRQGTYEQYF; cdr3_nt: TGTGCCAGCTCAAAACGACAGGGGACCTACGAGCAGTACTTC
j_call: TRBJ2-7; v_call: TRBV5-1; d_call: TRBD1; clone_size: -; cdr3_aa: CASSLSHRGLGEQYF; cdr3_nt: TGCGCCAGCAGCTTGTCCCACAGGGGGCTGGGCGAGCAGTACTTC
j_call: TRBJ1-3; v_call: TRBV2; d_call: -; clone_size: -; cdr3_aa: CASSETGMGGNTIYF; cdr3_nt: TGTGCCAGCAGTGAAACTGGGATGGGTGGAAACACCATATATTTT
j_call: TRBJ2-1; v_call: TRBV6-4; d_call: TRBD2; clone_size: -; cdr3_aa: CASRGTSGWGEQFF; cdr3_nt: TGTGCCAGCCGCGGGACTAGCGGGTGGGGTGAGCAGTTCTTC
j_call: TRBJ2-7; v_call: TRBV11-2; d_call: TRBD2; clone_size: -; cdr3_aa: CASSFLKGLAGITYEQYF; cdr3_nt: TGTGCCAGCAGCTTCCTTAAGGGGTTAGCGGGCATTACCTACGAGCAGTACTTC
j_call: TRBJ2-6; v_call: TRBV5-1; d_call: -; clone_size: -; cdr3_aa: CASRTTAGANVLTF; cdr3_nt: TGCGCCAGCAGAACCACAGCTGGGGCCAACGTCCTGACTTTC